This T cell receptor (beta chain) is drawn from a study of shared clonotypes between healthy human individuals. Each of the donors was a healthy adult who was HIV-negative and had not had a recent acute infection or vaccination. Donors, without exception, were Caucasian adults residing in Nashville, Tennessee. The assay was immunoSEQ multiplex PCR, and TCRdb's table has in-frame clones only and misses some. The table has 1,500,000 or so clones, approximately 98.5% seen once. As regards this clone: Antigen unknown. This sample includes further DNA sequences coding for the same CDR3.

This CDR3 has 14 amino acids. V shed 5 bases, J shed 2 bases, and the junction held 6 bases outside the gene matches. Germline-derived CDR1 and CDR2 are SGHNT and YYREEE (reference sequence). Points from the study as a whole: Rarefaction showed sorted-subset sequencing was incomplete despite large depth.

The receptor was derived from a man between 25 and 39 years old in good health. Sequenced input: naive CD4+ T cells sorted from blood. As for subset: CD45RA+ positively selected. The chain carries TRBV5-4 and TRBJ2-7; TRBD1 matches at 8 bases. This CDR3 reads CASRNRDRTYEQYF. The DNA of the CDR3 is TGTGCCAGCAGAAACCGGGACAGGACCTACGAGCAGTACTTC.